The sequence of this T cell receptor beta chain was determined in a study of cytomegalovirus exposure and HLA in healthy donors. General study points: The study labeled 164 TCR beta chains cytomegalovirus-associated. Associated with HLA alleles at 0.05 false discovery rate in a later analysis were over 15,000 TCR beta sequences.

Vbeta (60) and Jbeta (13) primers were used in the PCR. This table comes from immunoSEQ multiplex PCR, and its TCRdb copy is limited to in-frame clones, with some not included. The sample consists of under 200,000 clones, 80% of them appearing once. In regard to this clone: Its antigen is unidentified.

J was trimmed by 5 bases and V by 3 bases; bases with no gene match: 5. Germline V gene sequence: CDR1 PRHDT, CDR2 FYEKMQ (reference sequence). The CDR3 is made up of 14 amino acids. Specimen: PBMCs. The clonotype originates from a woman aged 45 to 65 in good health and CMV-seronegative. The chain has TRBV13 and TRBJ2-5; 8 nucleotides align to TRBD2. CDR3 DNA sequence: TGTGCCAGCAGCTTCGGGACTAGGGGGGAGACCCAGTACTTC. Translated: CASSFGTRGETQYF.